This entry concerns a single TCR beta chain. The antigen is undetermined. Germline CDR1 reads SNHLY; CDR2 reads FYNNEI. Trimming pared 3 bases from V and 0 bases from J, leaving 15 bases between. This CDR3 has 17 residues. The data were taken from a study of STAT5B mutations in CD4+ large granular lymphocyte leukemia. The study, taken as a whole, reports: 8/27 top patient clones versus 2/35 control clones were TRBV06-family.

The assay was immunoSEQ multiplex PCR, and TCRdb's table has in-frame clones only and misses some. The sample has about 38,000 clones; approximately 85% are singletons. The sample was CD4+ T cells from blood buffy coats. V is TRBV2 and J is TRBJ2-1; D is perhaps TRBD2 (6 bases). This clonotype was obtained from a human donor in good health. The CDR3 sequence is CASSDFGTRVSYNEQFF. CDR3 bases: TGTGCCAGCAGTGATTTCGGGACTCGCGTCTCCTACAATGAGCAGTTCTTC.